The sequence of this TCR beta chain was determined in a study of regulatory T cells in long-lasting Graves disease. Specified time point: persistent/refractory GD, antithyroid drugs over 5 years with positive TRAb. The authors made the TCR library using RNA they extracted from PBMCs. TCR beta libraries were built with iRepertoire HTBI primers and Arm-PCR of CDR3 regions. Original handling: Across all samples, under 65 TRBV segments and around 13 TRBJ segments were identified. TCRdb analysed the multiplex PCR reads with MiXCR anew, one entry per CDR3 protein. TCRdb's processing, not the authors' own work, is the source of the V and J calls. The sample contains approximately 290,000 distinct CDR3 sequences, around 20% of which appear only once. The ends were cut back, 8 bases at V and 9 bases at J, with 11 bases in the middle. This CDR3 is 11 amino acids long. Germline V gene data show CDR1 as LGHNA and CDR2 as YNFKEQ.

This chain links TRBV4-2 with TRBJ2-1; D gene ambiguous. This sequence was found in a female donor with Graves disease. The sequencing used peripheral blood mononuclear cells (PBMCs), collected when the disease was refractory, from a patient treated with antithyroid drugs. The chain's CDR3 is CASEAVGEQFF. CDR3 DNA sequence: TGTGCCAGCGAAGCAGTGGGTGAGCAGTTCTTC.